The 2 T cell receptor beta chains below all came from one sample that was sequenced in a study of blood T cells in healthy people across ages. Through a sample-barcoded 5' primer and a J-beta primer mix, a second PCR was run for roughly 7 to 11 cycles. One entry per CDR3 protein results from TCRdb running MiXCR on the 5' RACE reads. Of about 800,000 distinct CDR3 sequences listed, roughly 25% were seen once; the top ten hold under 4.5%. The data also belong to a second study, concerning T cells of mothers and their children.

The sequenced sample consisted of blood. These receptors were taken from a boy under 18 in good health.

This clonotype was detected only a few times. The chain carries TRBV28 and TRBJ2-1, with TRBD1 matching 7 bases. The end of the DNA is better explained by TRBJ2-7, so the J call may be wrong. The germline gives CDR1 MDHEN, CDR2 SYDVKM. The length of the CDR3 is 16 residues. The CDR3 reads CASSPFPPDREREQYF. The CDR3 region has the DNA TGTGCCAGCAGCCCTTTTCCCCCTGACAGGGAACGCGAGCAGTACTTC.

The V and J genes are TRBV30 and TRBJ1-3; 9 bases match TRBD1. The CDR3 totals 14 residues. In germline, CDR1 is GTSNPN, CDR2 SVGIG (reference sequence). The V segment lost 3 bases and the J segment 3 bases; nucleotides outside the gene matches: 3. The CDR3 loop is CAWRTTGGGNTIYF. CDR3 nucleotides: TGTGCCTGGAGGACGACAGGGGGTGGAAACACCATATATTTT.